This TCR beta chain was documented in a study of neoadjuvant anti-PD-1 for oral cavity cancer. Using immunoSEQ multiplex PCR, the repertoire was profiled, and TCRdb retains in-frame clones only, with some absent. The table has just over 65,000 clones, approximately 81% seen once. Time point noted: after neoadjuvant nivolumab, at surgical resection. These oral cavity squamous cell carcinomas were HPV-negative and locally advanced. Blood cells were analyzed directly, without culture or expansion. This CDR3 contains 14 residues. The TCR sequence derives from a person between 40 and 80 years old with oral cavity squamous cell carcinoma. V usage is TRBV21-1 and J usage is TRBJ1-2; the D call TRBD1 from the table was never checked on the DNA. TRBV21-1 corresponds to a pseudogene. Sequences were derived from PBMCs, sampled after nivolumab (anti-PD-1) treatment. The CDR3 DNA follows: TGTGCCAGCAGCAAAGACGACAGGGGGTGGTATCTCACCTTC. Protein sequence: CASSKDDRGWYLTF.